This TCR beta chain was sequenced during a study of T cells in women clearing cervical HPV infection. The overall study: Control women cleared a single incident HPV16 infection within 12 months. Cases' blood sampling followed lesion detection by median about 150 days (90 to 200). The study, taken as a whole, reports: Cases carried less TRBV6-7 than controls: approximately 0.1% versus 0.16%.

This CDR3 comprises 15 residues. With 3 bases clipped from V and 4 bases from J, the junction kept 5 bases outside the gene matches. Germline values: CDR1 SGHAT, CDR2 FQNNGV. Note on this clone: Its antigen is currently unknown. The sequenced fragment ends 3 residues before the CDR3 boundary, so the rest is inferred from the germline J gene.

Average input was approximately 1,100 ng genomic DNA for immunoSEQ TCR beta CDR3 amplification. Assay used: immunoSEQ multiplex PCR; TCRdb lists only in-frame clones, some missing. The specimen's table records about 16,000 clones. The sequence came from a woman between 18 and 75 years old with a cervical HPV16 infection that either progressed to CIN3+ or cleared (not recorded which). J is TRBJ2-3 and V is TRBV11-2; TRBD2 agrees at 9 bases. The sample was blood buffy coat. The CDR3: CASSLRGGQSDTQYF. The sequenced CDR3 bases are TGTGCCAGCAGCTTGCGGGGGGGCCAGTCAGATACG.